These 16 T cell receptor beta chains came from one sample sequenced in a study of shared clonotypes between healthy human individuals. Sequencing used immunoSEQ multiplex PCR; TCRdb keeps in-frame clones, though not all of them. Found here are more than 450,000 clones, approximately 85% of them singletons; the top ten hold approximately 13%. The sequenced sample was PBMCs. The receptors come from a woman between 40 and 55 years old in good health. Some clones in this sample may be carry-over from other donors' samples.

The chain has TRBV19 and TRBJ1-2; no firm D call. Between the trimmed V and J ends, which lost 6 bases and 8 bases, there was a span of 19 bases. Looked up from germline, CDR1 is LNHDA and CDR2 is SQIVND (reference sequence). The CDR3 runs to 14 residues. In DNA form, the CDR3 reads TGTGCCAGTAGAGCCGGGCCCCAAAGGCGGGGCTACACCTTC. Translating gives CASRAGPQRRGYTF.

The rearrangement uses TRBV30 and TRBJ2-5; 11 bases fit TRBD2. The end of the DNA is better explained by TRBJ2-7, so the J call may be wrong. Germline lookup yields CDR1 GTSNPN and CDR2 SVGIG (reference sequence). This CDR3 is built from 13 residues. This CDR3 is CAWMPLAGGEQYF. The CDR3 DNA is TGTGCCTGGATGCCTCTAGCGGGAGGCGAGCAGTACTTC.

DNA for the CDR3: TGTGCCAGCAGCTTACCAGCACGGTCAACTAATGAAAAACTGTTTTTT. Amino acid sequence: CASSLPARSTNEKLFF. The chain carries TRBV11-3 and TRBJ1-4, with no clear D. The CDR3 is 16 amino acids. V was shortened by 2 bases and J by 0 bases, with 10 bases between the two germline ends. CDR1 is SGHNT, CDR2 YENEEA, per germline. The full variable domain, rest sourced from reference TRBV11-3 and TRBJ1-4, is EAGVVQSPRYKIIEKKQPVAFWCNPISGHNTLYWYLQNLGQGPELLIRYENEEAVDDSQLPKDRFSAERLKGVDSTLKIQPAELGDSAVYLCASSLPARSTNEKLFFGSGTQLSVL.

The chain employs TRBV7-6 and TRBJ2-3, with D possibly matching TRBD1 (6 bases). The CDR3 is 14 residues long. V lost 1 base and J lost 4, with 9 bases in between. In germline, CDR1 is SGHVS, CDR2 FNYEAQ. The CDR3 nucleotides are TGTGCCAGCAGCTTAGGGCAGGGGCCAGATACGCAGTATTTT. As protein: CASSLGQGPDTQYF.

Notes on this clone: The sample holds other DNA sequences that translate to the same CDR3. CDR3: CASSLERDTQYF. Written as DNA, the CDR3 is TGTGCCAGCAGCTTAGAGAGGGATACGCAGTATTTT. J is TRBJ2-3 and V is TRBV7-9; D unclear. The CDR3 spans 12 residues. V was trimmed by 1 base and J by 6 bases, leaving 5 bases between them. Germline V gives CDR1 SEHNR, CDR2 FQNEAQ (reference sequence).

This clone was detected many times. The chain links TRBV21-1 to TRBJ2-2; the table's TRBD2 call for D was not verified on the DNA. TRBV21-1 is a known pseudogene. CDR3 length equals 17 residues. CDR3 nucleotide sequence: TGTGCCAGCAGCCTCCAAGGGGTAGCGGGAGCGGGCGGGGAGCTGTTTTTT. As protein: CASSLQGVAGAGGELFF.

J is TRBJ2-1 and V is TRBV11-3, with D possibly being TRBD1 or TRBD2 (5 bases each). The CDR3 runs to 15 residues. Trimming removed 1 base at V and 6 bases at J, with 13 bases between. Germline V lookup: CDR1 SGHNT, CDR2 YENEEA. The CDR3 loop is CASSLVGTTLNEQFF. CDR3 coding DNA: TGTGCCAGCAGCTTAGTGGGGACGACCCTCAATGAGCAGTTCTTC.

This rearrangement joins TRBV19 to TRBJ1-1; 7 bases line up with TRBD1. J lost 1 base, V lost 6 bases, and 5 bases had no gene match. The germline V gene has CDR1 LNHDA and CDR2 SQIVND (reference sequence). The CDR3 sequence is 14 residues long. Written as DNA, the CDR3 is TGTGCCAGTAGGAGACAGGGAGAGAACACTGAAGCTTTCTTT. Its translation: CASRRQGENTEAFF.

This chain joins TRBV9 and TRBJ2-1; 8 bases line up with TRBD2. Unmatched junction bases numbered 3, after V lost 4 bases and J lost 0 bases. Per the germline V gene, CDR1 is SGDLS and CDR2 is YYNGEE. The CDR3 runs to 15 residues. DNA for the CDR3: TGTGCCAGCAGCAAAAGCGGGAGCTCCTACAATGAGCAGTTCTTC. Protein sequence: CASSKSGSSYNEQFF.

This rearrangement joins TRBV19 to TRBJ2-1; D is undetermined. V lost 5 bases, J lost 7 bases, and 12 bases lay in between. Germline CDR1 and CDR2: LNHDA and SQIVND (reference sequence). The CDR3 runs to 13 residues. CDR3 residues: CASSRRYGNEQFF. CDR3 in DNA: TGTGCCAGTAGTCGTCGATATGGGAATGAGCAGTTCTTC.

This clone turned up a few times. CDR3 sequence reads: CASSDSGGDQPQHF. The CDR3 region has the DNA TGTGCCAGCAGTGATTCCGGGGGGGATCAGCCCCAGCATTTT. This sequence joins TRBV2 and TRBJ1-5; D may be TRBD1 (5 bases). The germline V gene encodes CDR1 SNHLY and CDR2 FYNNEI. The CDR3 loop spans 14 amino acids. V shed 3 bases and J shed 5 bases, with 11 bases lying between them.

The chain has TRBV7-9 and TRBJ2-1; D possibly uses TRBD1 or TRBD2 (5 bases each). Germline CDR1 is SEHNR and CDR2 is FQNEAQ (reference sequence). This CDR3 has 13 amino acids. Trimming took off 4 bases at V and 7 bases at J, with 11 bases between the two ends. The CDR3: CASSSYGANEQFF. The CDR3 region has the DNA TGTGCCAGCAGCTCCTACGGGGCAAATGAGCAGTTCTTC.

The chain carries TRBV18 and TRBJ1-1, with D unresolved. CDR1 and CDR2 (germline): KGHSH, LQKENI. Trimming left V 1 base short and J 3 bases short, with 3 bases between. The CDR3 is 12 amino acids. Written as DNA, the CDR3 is TGTGCCAGCTCACCACGGGACACTGAAGCTTTCTTT. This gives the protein CASSPRDTEAFF.

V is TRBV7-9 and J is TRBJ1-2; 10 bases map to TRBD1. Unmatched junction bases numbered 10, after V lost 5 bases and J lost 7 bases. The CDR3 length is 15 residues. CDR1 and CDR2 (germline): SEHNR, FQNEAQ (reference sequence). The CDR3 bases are TGTGCCAGCAGCACACGACAGGGGGCGGTCGGTGGCTACACCTTC. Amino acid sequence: CASSTRQGAVGGYTF.

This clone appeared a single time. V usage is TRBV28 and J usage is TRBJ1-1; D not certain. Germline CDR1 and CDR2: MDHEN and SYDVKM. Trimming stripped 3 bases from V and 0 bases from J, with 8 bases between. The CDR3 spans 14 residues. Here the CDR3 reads CASSLRELNTEAFF. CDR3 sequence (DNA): TGTGCCAGCAGTTTGAGGGAGCTGAACACTGAAGCTTTCTTT.

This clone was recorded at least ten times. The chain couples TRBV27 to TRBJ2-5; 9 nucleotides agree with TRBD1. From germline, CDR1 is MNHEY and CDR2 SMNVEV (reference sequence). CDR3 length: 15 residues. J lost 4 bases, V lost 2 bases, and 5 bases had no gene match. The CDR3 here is CASSLLGQGRETQYF. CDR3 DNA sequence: TGTGCCAGCAGTTTACTGGGACAGGGACGAGAGACCCAGTACTTC.